This TCR beta chain comes out of a study of T cell changes during pregnancy in multiple sclerosis. Method: immunoSEQ multiplex PCR; TCRdb's copy keeps in-frame clones and lacks some. The table has fewer than 95,000 clones, 90% to 95% seen once. The V end lost 0 bases, the J end lost 0 bases, and 6 bases lay between the germline ends. The CDR3 extends over 15 amino acids. The germline V gene encodes CDR1 SGHTA and CDR2 FQGTGA. The chain has TRBV7-3 and TRBJ2-1; D call uncertain. Sequencing was performed on peripheral blood, taken in the first trimester of pregnancy. The TCR was taken from a female donor with multiple sclerosis, enrolled in a pregnancy study. CDR3 loop: CASSLTASSYNEQFF. The CDR3 bases are TGTGCCAGCAGCTTAACTGCGAGCTCCTACAATGAGCAGTTCTTC.